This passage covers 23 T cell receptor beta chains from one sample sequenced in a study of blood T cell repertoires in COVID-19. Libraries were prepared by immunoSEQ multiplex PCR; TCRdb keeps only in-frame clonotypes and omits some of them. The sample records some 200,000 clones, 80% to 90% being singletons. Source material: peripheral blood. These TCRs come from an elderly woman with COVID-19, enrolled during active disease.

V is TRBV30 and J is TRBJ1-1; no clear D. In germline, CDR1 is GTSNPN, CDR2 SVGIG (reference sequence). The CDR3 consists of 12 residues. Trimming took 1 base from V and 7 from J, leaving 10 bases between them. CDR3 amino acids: CAWSGVGSEAFF. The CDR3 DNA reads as TGTGCCTGGAGTGGGGTCGGGAGTGAAGCTTTCTTT.

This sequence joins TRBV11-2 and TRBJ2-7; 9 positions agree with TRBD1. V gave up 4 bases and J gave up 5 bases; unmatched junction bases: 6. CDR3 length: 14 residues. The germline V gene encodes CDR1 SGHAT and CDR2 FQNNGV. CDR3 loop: CASSWAGTGNEQYF. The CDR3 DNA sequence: TGTGCCAGCAGCTGGGCTGGGACAGGGAACGAGCAGTACTTC.

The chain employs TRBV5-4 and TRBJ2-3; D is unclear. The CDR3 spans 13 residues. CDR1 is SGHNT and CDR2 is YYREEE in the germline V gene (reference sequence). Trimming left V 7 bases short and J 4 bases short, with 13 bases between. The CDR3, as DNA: TGTGCCAGCGGTATAGTCCCGGCAGATACGCAGTATTTT. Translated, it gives CASGIVPADTQYF. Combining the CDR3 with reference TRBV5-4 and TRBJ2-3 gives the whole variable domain ETGVTQSPTHLIKTRGQQVTLRCSSQSGHNTVSWYQQALGQGPQFIFQYYREEENGRGNFPPRFSGLQFPNYSSELNVNALELDDSALYLCASGIVPADTQYFGPGTRLTVL.

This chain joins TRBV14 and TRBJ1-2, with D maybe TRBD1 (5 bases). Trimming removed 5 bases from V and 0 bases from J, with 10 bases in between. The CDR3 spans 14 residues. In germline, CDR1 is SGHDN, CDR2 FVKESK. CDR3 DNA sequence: TGTGCCAGCAGCGACCAGGGCCCTAACTATGGCTACACCTTC. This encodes CASSDQGPNYGYTF.

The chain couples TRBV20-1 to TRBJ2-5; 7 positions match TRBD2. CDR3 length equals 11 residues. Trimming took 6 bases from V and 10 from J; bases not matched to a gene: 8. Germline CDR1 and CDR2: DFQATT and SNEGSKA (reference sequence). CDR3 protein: CSATAGLVQYF. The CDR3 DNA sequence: TGCAGTGCGACAGCGGGACTGGTCCAGTACTTC.

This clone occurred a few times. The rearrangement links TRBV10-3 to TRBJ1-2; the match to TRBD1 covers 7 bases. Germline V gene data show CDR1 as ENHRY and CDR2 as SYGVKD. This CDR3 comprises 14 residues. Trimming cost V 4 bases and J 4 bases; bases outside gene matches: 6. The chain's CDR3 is CAISAGQAFYGYTF. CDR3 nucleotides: TGTGCCATCAGTGCAGGACAGGCTTTCTATGGCTACACCTTC.

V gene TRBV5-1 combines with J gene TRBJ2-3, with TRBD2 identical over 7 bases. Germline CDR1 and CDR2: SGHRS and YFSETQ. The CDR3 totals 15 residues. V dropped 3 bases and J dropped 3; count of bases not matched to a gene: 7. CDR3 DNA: TGCGCCAGCAGCTGGGCTAGCGGACCAACAGATACGCAGTATTTT. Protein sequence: CASSWASGPTDTQYF.

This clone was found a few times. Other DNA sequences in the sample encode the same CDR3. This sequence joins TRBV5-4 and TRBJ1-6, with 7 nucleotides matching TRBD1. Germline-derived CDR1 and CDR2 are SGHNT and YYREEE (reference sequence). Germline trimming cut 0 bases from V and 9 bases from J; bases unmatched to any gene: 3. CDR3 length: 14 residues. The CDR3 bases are TGTGCCAGCAGCTTGGACAGGGGAACTTCACCCCTCCACTTT. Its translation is CASSLDRGTSPLHF.

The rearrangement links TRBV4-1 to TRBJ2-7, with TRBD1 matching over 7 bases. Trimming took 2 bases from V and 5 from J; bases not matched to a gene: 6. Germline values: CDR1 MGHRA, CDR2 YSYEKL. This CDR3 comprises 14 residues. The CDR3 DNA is TGCGCCAGCAGCCAACCCGACAGGGTGAACGAGCAGTACTTC. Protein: CASSQPDRVNEQYF.

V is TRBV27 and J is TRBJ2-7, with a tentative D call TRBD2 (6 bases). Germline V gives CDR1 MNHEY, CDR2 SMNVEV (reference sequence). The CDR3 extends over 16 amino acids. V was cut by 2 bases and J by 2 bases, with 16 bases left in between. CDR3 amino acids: CASSLQSVGEAYEQYF. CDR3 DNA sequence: TGTGCCAGCAGTTTACAGTCCGTCGGGGAGGCCTACGAGCAGTACTTC.

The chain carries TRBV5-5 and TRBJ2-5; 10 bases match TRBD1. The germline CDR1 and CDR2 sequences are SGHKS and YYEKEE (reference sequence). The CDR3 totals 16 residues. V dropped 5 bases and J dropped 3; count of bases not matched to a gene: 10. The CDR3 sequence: CASRHGRDRGKETQYF. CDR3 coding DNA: TGTGCCAGCAGACACGGACGGGACAGGGGAAAAGAGACCCAGTACTTC.

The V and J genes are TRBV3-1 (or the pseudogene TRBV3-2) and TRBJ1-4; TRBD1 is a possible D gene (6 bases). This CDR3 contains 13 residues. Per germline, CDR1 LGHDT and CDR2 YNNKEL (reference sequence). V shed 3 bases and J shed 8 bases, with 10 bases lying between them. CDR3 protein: CASSQGQGEKLFF. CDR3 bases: TGTGCCAGCAGCCAGGGGCAGGGGGAAAAACTGTTTTTT.

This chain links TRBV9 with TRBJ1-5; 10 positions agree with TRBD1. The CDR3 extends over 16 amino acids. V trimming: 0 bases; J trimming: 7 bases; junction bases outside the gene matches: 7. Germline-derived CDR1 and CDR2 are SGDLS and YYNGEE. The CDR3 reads CASSVVRQGAEQPQHF. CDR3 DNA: TGTGCCAGCAGCGTAGTGCGACAGGGGGCGGAACAGCCCCAGCATTTT. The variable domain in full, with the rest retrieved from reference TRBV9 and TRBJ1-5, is DSGVTQTPKHLITATGQRVTLRCSPRSGDLSVYWYQQSLDQGLQFLIQYYNGEERAKGNILERFSAQQFPDLHSELNLSSLELGDSALYFCASSVVRQGAEQPQHFGDGTRLSIL.

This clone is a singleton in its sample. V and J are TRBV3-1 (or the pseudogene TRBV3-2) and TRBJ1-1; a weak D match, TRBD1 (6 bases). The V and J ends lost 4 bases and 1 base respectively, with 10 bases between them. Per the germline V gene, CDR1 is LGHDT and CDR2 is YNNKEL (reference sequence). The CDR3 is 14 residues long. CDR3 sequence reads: CASSRPGQNTEAFF. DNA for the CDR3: TGTGCCAGCAGCCGACCGGGACAGAACACTGAAGCTTTCTTT.

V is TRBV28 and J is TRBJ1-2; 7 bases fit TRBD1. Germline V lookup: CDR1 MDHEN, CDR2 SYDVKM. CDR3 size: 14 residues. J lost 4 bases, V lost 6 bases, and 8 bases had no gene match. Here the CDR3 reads CASRLRTGAYGYTF. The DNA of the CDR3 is TGTGCCAGCAGACTCAGGACAGGAGCCTATGGCTACACCTTC.

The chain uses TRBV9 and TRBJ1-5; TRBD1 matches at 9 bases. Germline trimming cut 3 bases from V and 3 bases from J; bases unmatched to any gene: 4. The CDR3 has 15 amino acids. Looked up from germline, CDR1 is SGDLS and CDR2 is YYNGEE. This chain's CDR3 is CASSDTGGFNQPQHF. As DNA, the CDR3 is TGTGCCAGCAGCGATACAGGGGGCTTCAATCAGCCCCAGCATTTT.

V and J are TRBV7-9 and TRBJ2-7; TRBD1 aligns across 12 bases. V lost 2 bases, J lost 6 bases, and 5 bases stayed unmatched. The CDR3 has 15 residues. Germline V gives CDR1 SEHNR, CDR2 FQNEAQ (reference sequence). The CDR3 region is CASSLWDRGRREQYF. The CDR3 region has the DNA TGTGCCAGCAGCTTATGGGACAGGGGGCGGCGCGAGCAGTACTTC.

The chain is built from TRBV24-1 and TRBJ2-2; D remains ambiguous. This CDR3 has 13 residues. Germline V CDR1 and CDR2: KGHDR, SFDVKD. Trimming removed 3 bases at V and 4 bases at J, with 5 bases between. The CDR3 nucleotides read TGTGCCACCAGTGATCCCGTCACCGGGGAGCTGTTTTTT. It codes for CATSDPVTGELFF.

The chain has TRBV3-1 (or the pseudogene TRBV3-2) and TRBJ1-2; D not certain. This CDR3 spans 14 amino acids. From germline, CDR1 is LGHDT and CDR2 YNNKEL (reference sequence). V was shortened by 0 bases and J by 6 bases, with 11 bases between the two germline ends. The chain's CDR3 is CASSQDLRVDGYTF. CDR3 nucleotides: TGTGCCAGCAGCCAAGATCTACGGGTGGATGGCTACACCTTC.

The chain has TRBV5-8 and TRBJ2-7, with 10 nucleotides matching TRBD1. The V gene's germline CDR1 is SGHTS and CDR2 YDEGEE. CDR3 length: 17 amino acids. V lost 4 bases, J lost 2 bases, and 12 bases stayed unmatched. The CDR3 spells CASSAFFGTGDPYEQYF. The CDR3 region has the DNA TGTGCCAGCAGCGCGTTTTTTGGGACAGGGGACCCCTACGAGCAGTACTTC.

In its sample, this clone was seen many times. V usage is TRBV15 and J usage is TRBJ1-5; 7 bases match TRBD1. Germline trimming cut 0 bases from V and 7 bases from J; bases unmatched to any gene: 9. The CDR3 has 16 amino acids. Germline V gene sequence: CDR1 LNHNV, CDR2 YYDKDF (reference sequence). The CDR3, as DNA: TGTGCCACCAGCAGAGATACAGGGGAAGGTGTCCAGCCCCAGCATTTT. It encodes CATSRDTGEGVQPQHF.

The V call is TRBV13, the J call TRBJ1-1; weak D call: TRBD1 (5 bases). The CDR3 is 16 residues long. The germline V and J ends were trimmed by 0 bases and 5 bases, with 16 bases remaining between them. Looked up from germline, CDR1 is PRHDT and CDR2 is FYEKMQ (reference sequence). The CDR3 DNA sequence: TGTGCCAGCAGCTTAGGCCGACGGGGGGTTGGGACTGAAGCTTTCTTT. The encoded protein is CASSLGRRGVGTEAFF.

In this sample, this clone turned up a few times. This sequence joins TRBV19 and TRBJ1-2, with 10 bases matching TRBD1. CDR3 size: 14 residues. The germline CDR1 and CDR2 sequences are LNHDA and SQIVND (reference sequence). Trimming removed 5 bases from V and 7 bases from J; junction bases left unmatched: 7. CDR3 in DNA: TGTGCCAGTAGTTTCCGGACAGGGGGAAGTGGCTACACCTTC. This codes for CASSFRTGGSGYTF.